This TCR beta chain appears in the sequencing data of a study of blood T cell repertoires in COVID-19. Study overall: Sites in the United States, Italy and Spain provided acute and convalescent COVID-19 samples.

Everyone who took part was about 18 to 90 years old, and they came from 24 US areas. Original data processing: Reference gene primer amplification in the assay estimated nucleated cell counts. Using immunoSEQ multiplex PCR, the repertoire was profiled, and TCRdb retains in-frame clones only, with some absent. D and trimming come from the DNA, and the V and J calls and clone size come from that table. The table shows more than 350,000 clones, with about 87% occurring only once. CDR1 and CDR2 from the germline V gene are LGHNA and YNFKEQ. Trimming removed 1 base at V and 2 bases at J, with 20 bases between. CDR3 length equals 18 residues.

V and J are TRBV4-2 and TRBJ2-5; tentatively, D is TRBD1 (5 bases). The receptor comes from a woman aged 45-65 years who had recovered from COVID-19. Material for sequencing was PBMCs or T cells enriched from blood (not recorded which). CDR3 protein: CASSQVSQGIGLQETQYF. CDR3 DNA: TGTGCCAGCAGCCAAGTCAGTCAGGGAATTGGGCTACAAGAGACCCAGTACTTC.